The 14 T cell receptor beta chains given below trace back to one sample, sequenced in a study of CD8+ T cells in alopecia areata. Extracted RNA was reverse transcribed into cDNA, the sequencing template. Using immunoSEQ multiplex PCR, the repertoire was profiled, and TCRdb retains in-frame clones only, with some absent. The profile shows 120,000 to 150,000 clones, roughly 48% of them singletons. The sample taken for sequencing was CD4+ T cells sorted from blood. These receptors came from a human donor with alopecia areata.

This chain links TRBV5-1 with TRBJ1-5, with D perhaps TRBD1 (6 bases). The CDR3 consists of 14 residues. V lost 4 bases, J lost 5 bases, and 13 bases lay in between. Germline V gene lookup returns CDR1 SGHRS and CDR2 YFSETQ. CDR3 in DNA: TGCGCCAGCAGCAGATCGGGGGGCGATCAGCCCCAGCATTTT. Protein product: CASSRSGGDQPQHF. The full variable domain, completed using reference TRBV5-1 and TRBJ1-5, is KAGVTQTPRYLIKTRGQQVTLSCSPISGHRSVSWYQQTPGQGLQFLFEYFSETQRNKGNFPGRFSGRQFSNSRSEMNVSTLELGDSALYLCASSRSGGDQPQHFGDGTRLSIL.

This rearrangement joins TRBV5-1 to TRBJ2-2; D gene uncertain. V was shortened by 5 bases and J by 1 base, with 3 bases between the two germline ends. CDR1 and CDR2 from the germline V gene are SGHRS and YFSETQ. The CDR3 consists of 12 residues. The CDR3: CASSENTGELFF. The CDR3 DNA is TGCGCCAGCAGTGAGAACACCGGGGAGCTGTTTTTT.

The rearrangement joins TRBV30 to TRBJ2-7; D is undetermined. The V gene's germline CDR1 is GTSNPN and CDR2 SVGIG (reference sequence). CDR3 length: 11 residues. With 6 bases removed from V and 2 bases from J, the gap between germline ends came to 8 bases. The CDR3 is CACLSPYEQYF. The CDR3 DNA follows: TGTGCCTGCCTGTCCCCCTACGAGCAGTACTTC.

This chain joins TRBV30 and TRBJ1-1; D might be TRBD1 (5 bases). There are 9 residues in the CDR3. CDR1 is GTSNPN and CDR2 is SVGIG in the germline V gene (reference sequence). The ends were cut back, 8 bases at V and 11 bases at J, with 12 bases in the middle. The CDR3 loop reads CATGVVAFF. The CDR3 nucleotides read TGTGCCACAGGAGTTGTGGCTTTCTTT. Looking up the rest from reference TRBV30 and TRBJ1-1 gives the full variable domain: SQTIHQWPATLVQPVGSPLSLECTVEGTSNPNLYWYRQAAGRGLQLLFYSVGIGQISSEVPQNLSASRPQDRQFILSSKKLLLSDSGFYLCATGVVAFFGQGTRLTVV.

The rearrangement links TRBV7-9 to TRBJ2-7, with D unresolved. CDR1 is SEHNR and CDR2 is FQNEAQ in the germline V gene (reference sequence). The ends were cut back, 1 base at V and 5 bases at J, with 6 bases in the middle. This CDR3 is 12 amino acids long. Here the CDR3 reads CASSLGPDEQYF. The CDR3 DNA follows: TGTGCCAGCAGCTTAGGTCCGGACGAGCAGTACTTC.

The gene calls are TRBV5-1 and TRBJ1-2; 11 nucleotides line up with TRBD1. Germline V CDR1 and CDR2: SGHRS, YFSETQ. There are 16 residues in the CDR3. V trimming: 4 bases; J trimming: 7 bases; junction bases outside the gene matches: 12. CDR3 sequence reads: CASSRSDRGRSGGYTF. The CDR3 nucleotides are TGCGCCAGCAGCCGCTCGGACAGGGGGCGTTCAGGTGGCTACACCTTC.

This clone was observed a handful of times. The chain combines TRBV29-1 with TRBJ2-3; 12 bases map to TRBD2. Germline lookup yields CDR1 SQVTM and CDR2 ANQGSEA. Trimming cost V 4 bases and J 4 bases; bases outside gene matches: 6. The CDR3 covers 15 residues. CDR3 region: CSVAGRLAGADTQYF. The CDR3 nucleotides are TGCAGCGTTGCCGGGCGACTAGCGGGAGCAGATACGCAGTATTTT.

The chain has TRBV29-1 and TRBJ2-1; D might be TRBD2 (6 bases). The CDR3 length is 16 residues. Trimming stripped 3 bases from V and 1 base from J, with 16 bases between. Per germline, CDR1 SQVTM and CDR2 ANQGSEA. The DNA for the CDR3 is TGCAGCGTTGATCGCTCGCCGGGAGTTTCCTACAATGAGCAGTTCTTC. This encodes CSVDRSPGVSYNEQFF.

V usage is TRBV2 and J usage is TRBJ2-7; the D is unclear. V lost 6 bases and J 2 bases, leaving 11 bases between the germline ends. CDR1 SNHLY and CDR2 FYNNEI come from the germline V gene. This CDR3 comprises 13 residues. The CDR3 reads CASRETETYEQYF. The CDR3, as DNA: TGTGCCAGCAGAGAGACCGAGACCTACGAGCAGTACTTC.

There are a few counts of this clone. The V call is TRBV6-5, the J call TRBJ2-1; TRBD2 matches at 10 bases. J was trimmed by 4 bases and V by 7 bases; bases with no gene match: 7. The CDR3 runs 15 residues. The germline CDR1 and CDR2 sequences are MNHEY and SVGAGI. CDR3 nucleotide sequence: TGTGCCAGCATACTCCAAGCGGGAGGGTACAATGAGCAGTTCTTC. It is translated as CASILQAGGYNEQFF.

V usage is TRBV23-1 and J usage is TRBJ2-1; TRBD1 matches at 9 bases. TRBV23-1 is an open reading frame whose function is uncertain. The junction had 5 bases not matched to a gene; V was cut back by 0 bases and J by 5 bases. The CDR3 sequence is 16 residues long. CDR3 sequence: CASSQSGGDRDNEQFF. As DNA, the CDR3 is TGCGCCAGCAGTCAATCGGGGGGGGACAGGGACAATGAGCAGTTCTTC.

The V call is TRBV4-1, the J call TRBJ1-2; D is perhaps TRBD1 (5 bases). The CDR3 has 14 residues. V was shortened by 1 base and J by 4 bases, with 10 bases between the two germline ends. Germline CDR1 is MGHRA and CDR2 is YSYEKL. The CDR3 region is CASSQGQLIYGYTF. DNA for the CDR3: TGCGCCAGCAGCCAAGGACAGCTGATCTATGGCTACACCTTC.

The chain joins TRBV5-1 to TRBJ1-1, with D possibly matching TRBD1 (6 bases). Germline CDR1 reads SGHRS; CDR2 reads YFSETQ. The CDR3 length is 13 residues. Deletions cut 3 bases from V and 1 base from J, with 7 bases between. CDR3 bases: TGCGCCAGCAGCTCGGGACAGAACACTGAAGCTTTCTTT. Amino acids: CASSSGQNTEAFF.

V is TRBV29-1 and J is TRBJ1-2; no reliable D call. V was cut by 7 bases and J by 1 base, with 7 bases left in between. This CDR3 has 11 amino acids. The germline gives CDR1 SQVTM, CDR2 ANQGSEA. CDR3 sequence reads: CSDTDNYGYTF. The CDR3, as DNA: TGCAGCGATACGGATAACTATGGCTACACCTTC.